One sample yielded the 20 T cell receptor beta chains listed below, sequenced in a study of spatial heterogeneity in lung cancer. TCRdb used MiXCR to reprocess the 5' RACE reads, holding one entry per CDR3 protein. The sample shows 45,000 to 55,000 distinct CDR3 sequences, over 4.5% of them seen only once. Time point: sample taken at primary tumor resection. Source: PBMCs, taken at surgery. Every receptor here comes from a male donor with early-stage non-small cell lung cancer.

At least ten counts were recorded for this clonotype. CDR3 protein: CASSNSRNQPQHF. CDR3 DNA: TGTGCCAGCAGCAATTCTCGAAATCAGCCCCAGCATTTT. V is TRBV3-1 and J is TRBJ1-5, with D unclear. Germline-derived CDR1 and CDR2 are LGHDT and YNNKEL (reference sequence). The CDR3 totals 13 residues. V lost 5 bases, J lost 4 bases, and 9 bases lay in between.

Many counts were recorded for this clonotype. The chain links TRBV10-3 to TRBJ2-5; the match to TRBD2 covers 8 bases. The trim removed 2 bases at V and 3 bases at J, leaving 5 bases unmatched. Per the germline V gene, CDR1 is ENHRY and CDR2 is SYGVKD. The CDR3 is 15 residues long. DNA for the CDR3: TGTGCCATCAGTGAGCTAACAGCGGGGGAAGAGACCCAGTACTTC. Protein product: CAISELTAGEETQYF.

The CDR3 nucleotides are TGTGCCAGCAGCCCAGGGACCTTCACCGGGGAGCTGTTTTTT. Amino acid sequence: CASSPGTFTGELFF. The rearrangement joins TRBV7-3 to TRBJ2-2; possibly TRBD1 or TRBD2 for D (5 bases each). Germline CDR1 SGHTA, CDR2 FQGTGA. V lost 5 bases to trimming and J lost 4 bases, with 11 bases between them. The CDR3 is 14 residues long.

The table lists this clonotype with many counts. The V and J genes are TRBV21-1 and TRBJ2-4; TRBD1, the D gene given by the table, was not confirmed from the DNA. TRBV21-1 represents a pseudogene. CDR3 length: 18 amino acids. The CDR3 region is CASSKGEGVGIAKNIQYF. In DNA, the CDR3 is TGTGCCAGCAGCAAAGGAGAAGGGGTAGGGATAGCCAAAAACATTCAGTACTTC.

This clonotype was counted many times. V and J are TRBV9 and TRBJ2-5; D possibly corresponds to TRBD1 (5 bases). The CDR3 runs to 15 residues. CDR1 and CDR2 from the germline V gene are SGDLS and YYNGEE. Trimming removed 0 bases from V and 4 bases from J, with 13 bases in between. CDR3 loop: CASSVGQGTAETQYF. In DNA form, the CDR3 reads TGTGCCAGCAGCGTAGGGCAGGGTACGGCAGAGACCCAGTACTTC.

This clonotype was picked up many times. The chain is built from TRBV28 and TRBJ2-7, with 8 bases aligning to TRBD2. Trimming took 2 bases from V and 3 from J; bases not matched to a gene: 6. The CDR3 has 15 amino acids. CDR1 MDHEN and CDR2 SYDVKM come from the germline V gene. The CDR3 sequence: CASSLAGLGVYEQYF. DNA for the CDR3: TGTGCCAGCAGTTTAGCGGGACTAGGGGTCTACGAGCAGTACTTC.

Regarding this clonotype: Being one base from a much bigger clone, this may be a read error. The J gene is TRBJ1-2, the V gene TRBV11-2, with D unresolved. The germline V gene has CDR1 SGHAT and CDR2 FQNNGV. This CDR3 region has 15 residues. V gave up 4 bases and J gave up 3 bases, with 15 bases separating them. This CDR3 is CASSSVRGSDYGYTF. The CDR3 bases are TGTGCCAGCAGCTCTGTCCGGGGTTCTGACTATGGCTACACCTTC.

This clonotype was observed at least ten times. The chain combines TRBV12-3 or TRBV12-4 with TRBJ1-1; D not resolved. This CDR3 is 13 amino acids long. V lost 3 bases, J lost 1 base, and 6 bases lay in between. In DNA, the CDR3 is TGTGCCAGCAGTTTGGTAAGGAACACTGAAGCTTTCTTT. As protein: CASSLVRNTEAFF.

This clonotype was found many times. This chain uses TRBV20-1 with TRBJ2-7; 14 nucleotides line up with TRBD2. There are 16 residues in the CDR3. CDR1 is DFQATT and CDR2 is SNEGSKA in the germline V gene (reference sequence). V dropped 0 bases and J dropped 6; count of bases not matched to a gene: 7. CDR3 in amino acids: CSARDAGGLAGAEQYF. CDR3 DNA: TGCAGTGCTAGAGATGCCGGGGGACTAGCGGGAGCCGAGCAGTACTTC.

This clonotype was found many times. The chain couples TRBV5-5 to TRBJ1-1; TRBD1 is a possible D gene (6 bases). Germline V gene sequence: CDR1 SGHKS, CDR2 YYEKEE (reference sequence). The CDR3 totals 15 residues. Trimming cost V 0 bases and J 7 bases, with 16 bases left between them. The CDR3, as DNA: TGTGCCAGCAGCTTGGCCCCACACAGGGTTGGTGAAGCTTTCTTT. Protein sequence: CASSLAPHRVGEAFF. The full variable domain, rest sourced from reference TRBV5-5 and TRBJ1-1, is DAGVTQSPTHLIKTRGQQVTLRCSPISGHKSVSWYQQVLGQGPQFIFQYYEKEERGRGNFPDRFSARQFPNYSSELNVNALLLGDSALYLCASSLAPHRVGEAFFGQGTRLTVV.

This clonotype was found many times. The chain carries TRBV5-1 and TRBJ2-3; the D is unclear. The CDR3 extends over 16 amino acids. Trimming stripped 1 base from V and 2 bases from J, with 14 bases between. Germline loops: CDR1 SGHRS, CDR2 YFSETQ. The CDR3 bases are TGCGCCAGCAGCTTGAATGTGGTGTCGTACACAGATACGCAGTATTTT. Protein sequence: CASSLNVVSYTDTQYF. Drawing the rest from reference TRBV5-1 and TRBJ2-3, the complete variable domain is KAGVTQTPRYLIKTRGQQVTLSCSPISGHRSVSWYQQTPGQGLQFLFEYFSETQRNKGNFPGRFSGRQFSNSRSEMNVSTLELGDSALYLCASSLNVVSYTDTQYFGPGTRLTVL.

The V gene is TRBV5-1, the J gene TRBJ2-1; 9 bases are shared with TRBD1. CDR1 and CDR2 from the germline V gene are SGHRS and YFSETQ. The CDR3 extends over 15 amino acids. With V trimmed by 4 bases and J by 7 bases, 9 bases remained unmatched. The CDR3 reads CASSPGTGPENEQFF. The CDR3 region has the DNA TGCGCCAGCAGCCCCGGGACAGGGCCGGAGAATGAGCAGTTCTTC.

This clonotype was seen ten or more times. The chain couples TRBV4-3 to TRBJ1-2; D perhaps matches TRBD1 (5 bases). CDR3 length: 19 amino acids. CDR1 and CDR2 (germline): LGHNA, YSLEER. Trimming stripped 0 bases from V and 2 bases from J, with 22 bases between. CDR3: CASSQDRQRDGPSNYGYTF. In nucleotides, the CDR3 is TGCGCCAGCAGCCAAGATAGGCAACGGGACGGGCCGAGCAACTATGGCTACACCTTC.

Many counts were recorded for this clonotype. V usage is TRBV7-9 and J usage is TRBJ1-2; D is ambiguous. The CDR3 spans 14 residues. Germline CDR1 SEHNR, CDR2 FQNEAQ (reference sequence). V lost 6 bases to trimming and J lost 8 bases, with 19 bases between them. The DNA of the CDR3 is TGTGCCAGCAGTGTCGGACCCTCGGATGACGGCTACACCTTC. Translation gives CASSVGPSDDGYTF.

This clonotype was detected ten times or more. The chain couples TRBV7-2 to TRBJ2-7; D gene ambiguous. The CDR3 has 12 residues. Per the germline V gene, CDR1 is SGHTA and CDR2 is FQGNSA. V dropped 4 bases and J dropped 6 bases, with 10 bases sitting between them. The CDR3 nucleotides are TGTGCCAGCAGCTCCTCAACCCTCGAGCAGTACTTC. It yields the protein CASSSSTLEQYF.

This clonotype was observed at least ten times. This chain uses TRBV29-1 with TRBJ1-2, with a tentative D call TRBD1 (6 bases). Trimming left V 6 bases short and J 4 bases short, with 18 bases between. Germline CDR1 and CDR2: SQVTM and ANQGSEA. This CDR3 contains 14 residues. The CDR3 region has the DNA TGCAGCGTGAACCGAATCCAGGGGAGCTATGGCTACACCTTC. The encoded protein is CSVNRIQGSYGYTF. The variable domain in full, with the rest retrieved from reference TRBV29-1 and TRBJ1-2, is SAVISQKPSRDICQRGTSLTIQCQVDSQVTMMFWYRQQPGQSLTLIATANQGSEATYESGFVIDKFPISRPNLTFSTLTVSNMSPEDSSIYLCSVNRIQGSYGYTFGSGTRLTVV.

The chain links TRBV5-1 to TRBJ2-2; the D gene is possibly TRBD1 (6 bases). Germline lookup yields CDR1 SGHRS and CDR2 YFSETQ. V was clipped by 2 bases and J by 5 bases, with 10 bases between them. This CDR3 has 14 amino acids. The CDR3 reads CASSFDQGTGELFF. The CDR3 bases are TGCGCCAGCAGCTTCGACCAGGGGACCGGGGAGCTGTTTTTT.

The rearrangement joins TRBV6-1 to TRBJ2-2, with 8 bases that match TRBD2. CDR3 size: 15 residues. J was trimmed by 5 bases and V by 4 bases; bases with no gene match: 6. Germline V gives CDR1 MNHNS, CDR2 SASEGT. The CDR3 DNA reads TGTGCCAGCAGTGCAGCGGGAGTAGGGACCGGGGAGCTGTTTTTT. This codes for CASSAAGVGTGELFF.

The sample holds many counts of this clonotype. V is TRBV20-1 and J is TRBJ2-1; 10 bases are shared with TRBD2. Germline V gene sequence: CDR1 DFQATT, CDR2 SNEGSKA (reference sequence). This CDR3 spans 12 amino acids. V was clipped by 7 bases and J by 8 bases; unmatched bases: 5. CDR3 protein: CSGLAGSDEQFF. In DNA form, the CDR3 reads TGCAGTGGACTAGCGGGTAGCGATGAGCAGTTCTTC.

This clonotype has at least ten counts. The V gene is TRBV19, the J gene TRBJ2-2; D remains unclear. The CDR3 loop spans 13 amino acids. Germline-derived CDR1 and CDR2 are LNHDA and SQIVND (reference sequence). V lost 6 bases and J lost 3, with 8 bases in between. Written as DNA, the CDR3 is TGTGCCAGTAGGCCTGAGTACACCGGGGAGCTGTTTTTT. Translated: CASRPEYTGELFF. The variable domain in full, with the rest retrieved from reference TRBV19 and TRBJ2-2, is DGGITQSPKYLFRKEGQNVTLSCEQNLNHDAMYWYRQDPGQGLRLIYYSQIVNDFQKGDIAEGYSVSREKKESFPLTVTSAQKNPTAFYLCASRPEYTGELFFGEGSRLTVL.